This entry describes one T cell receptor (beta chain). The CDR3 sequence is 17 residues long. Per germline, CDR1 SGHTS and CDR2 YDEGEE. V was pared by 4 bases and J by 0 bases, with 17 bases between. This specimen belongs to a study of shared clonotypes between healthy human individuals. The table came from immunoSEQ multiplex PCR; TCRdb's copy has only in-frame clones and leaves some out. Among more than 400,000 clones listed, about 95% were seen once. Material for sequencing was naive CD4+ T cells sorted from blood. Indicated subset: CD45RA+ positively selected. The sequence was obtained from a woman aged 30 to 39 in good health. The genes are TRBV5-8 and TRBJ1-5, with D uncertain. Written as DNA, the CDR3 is TGTGCCAGCAGCCCGGCCCGCAGCACAGATAGCAATCAGCCCCAGCATTTT. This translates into CASSPARSTDSNQPQHF.